One TCR beta chain is described in this entry. This specimen belongs to a study of T cells after yellow fever vaccination. The germline gives CDR1 SGHTA, CDR2 FQGNSA. V lost 2 bases and J lost 2; bases outside the gene matches: 13. The CDR3 spans 18 residues. TCRdb called the 5' RACE reads again in MiXCR, with one record for every CDR3 protein. The profile covers 170,000 or so distinct CDR3 sequences, with approximately 9.7% appearing a single time and under 40% taken by the ten largest. The input for sequencing was CD8+ T cells sorted from PBMCs, taken 45 days after the yellow fever booster vaccination. The TCR comes from a man between 18 and 35 years old who received the YFV17D yellow fever vaccine. The V and J genes are TRBV7-2 and TRBJ2-3, with TRBD2 identical over 7 bases. The CDR3 reads CASSLPLGLGQLTDTQYF. The CDR3 bases are TGTGCCAGCAGCTTACCCTTAGGACTAGGCCAACTCACAGATACGCAGTATTTT.